Each of the 10 T cell receptor beta chains below was sequenced from the same sample in a study of CD8+CD57+ T cells in acquired aplastic anemia. Patients chosen for sequencing had CD8+CD57+ cells that had expanded, as shown by flow cytometry. According to the study, genomic DNA was the template for TCR beta VDJ and CDR3 profiling. From the reads, TCRdb called clonotypes with MiXCR, one entry per CDR3 protein. The sample contains under 200,000 distinct CDR3 sequences, under 55% of which appear only once. The sample was sorted CD4+, CD8+, or CD8+CD57+ T cells (not recorded which) from PBMCs. Receptor source: a human donor with aplastic anemia.

Points on this clonotype: A clone one base away is much larger, so this may be a read error. As the CDR3 is not closed by the conserved phenylalanine or tryptophan, this likely results from a read error. The J gene is TRBJ2-3, the V gene TRBV5-6; 9 bases match TRBD2. J was trimmed by 5 bases and V by 2 bases; bases with no gene match: 9. Germline V gives CDR1 SGHDT, CDR2 YYEEEE. This CDR3 comprises 16 residues. CDR3 region: CASSLSSGTSLDTQYL. The CDR3, as DNA: TGTGCCAGCAGCTTATCGTCGGGGACTAGCTTAGATACGCAGTATCTT.

This clonotype was counted ten times or more. The chain couples TRBV6-1 to TRBJ1-6; D is possibly TRBD1 (5 bases). The CDR3 has 13 residues. Trimming cost V 1 base and J 8 bases, with 6 bases left between them. CDR1 is MNHNS, CDR2 SASEGT, per germline. CDR3 residues: CASSEGGYSPLHF. DNA of the CDR3: TGTGCCAGCAGTGAAGGGGGGTATTCACCCCTCCACTTT.

The chain links TRBV7-6 to TRBJ2-5, with TRBD2 as a possible D gene (6 bases). CDR1 is SGHVS and CDR2 is FNYEAQ in the germline V gene. With 1 base removed from V and 1 base from J, the gap between germline ends came to 16 bases. This CDR3 contains 17 residues. The CDR3 loop is CASSLVSAGSRQETQYF. In DNA form, the CDR3 reads TGTGCCAGCAGCTTAGTCTCGGCGGGGAGCCGCCAAGAGACCCAGTACTTC.

This clonotype was detected many times. This sequence joins TRBV6-5 and TRBJ2-7, with 7 bases matching TRBD2. Germline V CDR1 and CDR2: MNHEY, SVGAGI. V shed 2 bases and J 1 base; nucleotides not matched to a gene: 8. The CDR3 runs 16 residues. The CDR3 nucleotides are TGTGCCAGCAGTTACACAGGACTAGATTTGTCCTACGAGCAGTACTTC. This translates into CASSYTGLDLSYEQYF.

The chain combines TRBV10-3 with TRBJ2-7, with TRBD1 matching 8 bases. The J segment lost 2 bases and the V segment lost 6 bases, leaving 3 bases of the junction unmatched. Germline V gene data show CDR1 as ENHRY and CDR2 as SYGVKD. This CDR3 comprises 13 residues. CDR3 sequence: CAISTQGAYEQYF. CDR3 DNA sequence: TGTGCCATCAGCACACAGGGGGCCTACGAGCAGTACTTC.

The sample holds a few counts of this clonotype. V usage is TRBV24-1 and J usage is TRBJ2-5, with a possible D match to TRBD2 (5 bases). This CDR3 is built from 13 residues. Between the trimmed V and J ends, which lost 4 bases and 11 bases, there was a span of 16 bases. The V gene's germline CDR1 is KGHDR and CDR2 SFDVKD. CDR3 loop: CATSDPGLPVQYF. CDR3 in DNA: TGTGCCACCAGTGACCCCGGACTCCCCGTGCAGTACTTC.

In its sample, this clonotype was seen a few times. The chain joins TRBV12-3 or TRBV12-4 to TRBJ1-5; 11 bases are shared with TRBD1. Losses at the gene ends were 8 bases for V and 8 bases for J; bases not matched to a gene: 11. This CDR3 is built from 15 residues. The CDR3 DNA sequence: TGTGCCAGCGCGGGGGACAGGGGGATCGGGGAGCCCCAGCATTTT. Protein: CASAGDRGIGEPQHF.

This clonotype was seen ten or more times. The rearrangement joins TRBV7-3 to TRBJ2-2; D possibly uses TRBD1 or TRBD2 (5 bases each). CDR1 and CDR2 from the germline V gene are SGHTA and FQGTGA. V gave up 5 bases and J gave up 4 bases, with 14 bases separating them. The CDR3 consists of 15 residues. CDR3 in amino acids: CASSPPGTVTGELFF. The CDR3 DNA sequence: TGTGCCAGCAGCCCCCCGGGGACCGTCACCGGGGAGCTGTTTTTT.

The rearrangement links TRBV20-1 to TRBJ2-7; no clear D gene. This CDR3 contains 12 residues. Trimming took off 3 bases at V and 3 bases at J, with 9 bases between the two ends. Germline CDR1 DFQATT, CDR2 SNEGSKA (reference sequence). CDR3 sequence: CSASPSNYEQYF. The CDR3 bases are TGCAGTGCTAGTCCCTCGAACTACGAGCAGTACTTC.

The chain is built from TRBV20-1 and TRBJ2-2; 7 positions match TRBD2. With V trimmed by 1 base and J by 5 bases, 1 base remained unmatched. The CDR3 runs 13 residues. Germline V lookup: CDR1 DFQATT, CDR2 SNEGSKA (reference sequence). The CDR3 DNA reads TGCAGTGCTAGAGGGGAGGGAACCGGGGAGCTGTTTTTT. Its protein product is CSARGEGTGELFF.